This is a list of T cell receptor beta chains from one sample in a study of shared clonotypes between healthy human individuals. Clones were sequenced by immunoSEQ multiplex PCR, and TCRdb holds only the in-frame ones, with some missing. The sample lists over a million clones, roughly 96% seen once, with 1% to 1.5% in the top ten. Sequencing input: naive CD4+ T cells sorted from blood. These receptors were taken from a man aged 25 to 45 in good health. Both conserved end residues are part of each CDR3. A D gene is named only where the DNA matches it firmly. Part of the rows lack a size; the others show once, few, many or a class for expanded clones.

CDR3nt: TGTGCCAGCAGCTTACATAGCGGGAGTGGCAATGAGCAGTTCTTC; CDR3aa: CASSLHSGSGNEQFF; j_gene: TRBJ2-1; v_gene: TRBV7-9; abundance: .; d_gene: TRBD2
CDR3nt: TGCGCCAGCAGCTTGGCCGGGACAGGGATCTCCTACGAGCAGTACTTC; CDR3aa: CASSLAGTGISYEQYF; j_gene: TRBJ2-7; v_gene: TRBV5-1; abundance: .; d_gene: TRBD1
CDR3nt: TGTGCCAGCTCACCAGGGGATTTGGAGACCCAGTACTTC; CDR3aa: CASSPGDLETQYF; j_gene: TRBJ2-5; v_gene: TRBV18; abundance: once; d_gene: .
CDR3nt: TGTGCCAGCAGTACCGCGCCCTTGCAGGGGAAACTGTTTTTT; CDR3aa: CASSTAPLQGKLFF; j_gene: TRBJ1-4; v_gene: TRBV27; abundance: .; d_gene: .
CDR3nt: TGTGCCAGCAGCGTATCCCCTAGCGGTAACACCGGGGAGCTGTTTTTT; CDR3aa: CASSVSPSGNTGELFF; j_gene: TRBJ2-2; v_gene: TRBV9; abundance: once; d_gene: TRBD2
CDR3nt: TGTGCCAGTAGGGCCTTCGGTGAAGCTTTCTTT; CDR3aa: CASRAFGEAFF; j_gene: TRBJ1-1; v_gene: TRBV19; abundance: .; d_gene: .
CDR3nt: TGCAGCGTTGAAAGTGGGGGGACCCAGTACTTC; CDR3aa: CSVESGGTQYF; j_gene: TRBJ2-5; v_gene: TRBV29-1; abundance: .; d_gene: .
CDR3nt: TGTGCCAGCAGTGAAAACTACGAGCAGTACTTC; CDR3aa: CASSENYEQYF; j_gene: TRBJ2-7; v_gene: TRBV2; abundance: .; d_gene: .
CDR3nt: TGTGCCACCAGCAGAGCAACAGGGGGGGCCTACGAGCAGTACTTC; CDR3aa: CATSRATGGAYEQYF; j_gene: TRBJ2-7; v_gene: TRBV15; abundance: .; d_gene: .
CDR3nt: TGTGCCAGCAGCCCCCATGGGGGCGGATCCTACGAGCAGTACTTC; CDR3aa: CASSPHGGGSYEQYF; j_gene: TRBJ2-7; v_gene: TRBV6-1; abundance: once; d_gene: .
CDR3nt: TGTGCCAGCAGCTCGGGGGCTGGCTACGAGCAGTACTTC; CDR3aa: CASSSGAGYEQYF; j_gene: TRBJ2-7; v_gene: TRBV7-2; abundance: .; d_gene: .
CDR3nt: TGTGCCAGCAGTTTAAGGACAGGGGGCGGGAACGAGCAGTACTTC; CDR3aa: CASSLRTGGGNEQYF; j_gene: TRBJ2-7; v_gene: TRBV28; abundance: .; d_gene: TRBD1
CDR3nt: TGTGCCAGCAGCTTACTTGACCGGGCCCCCTTAACCTTC; CDR3aa: CASSLLDRAPLTF; j_gene: TRBJ1-2; v_gene: TRBV7-8; abundance: .; d_gene: .
CDR3nt: TGTGCCAGCAGCCTCACACGGAAAGAGACCCAGTACTTC; CDR3aa: CASSLTRKETQYF; j_gene: TRBJ2-5; v_gene: TRBV6-5; abundance: .; d_gene: .
CDR3nt: TGTGCCAGCAGCTTGAGGGCGGGAGCGTCGCGCAATGAGCAGTTCTTC; CDR3aa: CASSLRAGASRNEQFF; j_gene: TRBJ2-1; v_gene: TRBV7-9; abundance: .; d_gene: TRBD2
CDR3nt: TGTGCCAGCAGTGTCGACAATGTCAGAGACTACTCCTACAATGAGCAGTTCTTC; CDR3aa: CASSVDNVRDYSYNEQFF; j_gene: TRBJ2-1; v_gene: TRBV6-1; abundance: .; d_gene: .
CDR3nt: TGCGCCAGCAGCTCTGAACTTGGCACAGATACGCAGTATTTT; CDR3aa: CASSSELGTDTQYF; j_gene: TRBJ2-3; v_gene: TRBV5-1; abundance: .; d_gene: .
CDR3nt: TGCGCCAGCAGCCAAGATTATGACAGCTCCGTCGATGGCTACACCTTC; CDR3aa: CASSQDYDSSVDGYTF; j_gene: TRBJ1-2; v_gene: TRBV4-1; abundance: .; d_gene: .
CDR3nt: TGCGCCAGCAGCTTGGCTCTAGCAGGCGGAGATACGCAGTATTTT; CDR3aa: CASSLALAGGDTQYF; j_gene: TRBJ2-3; v_gene: TRBV5-1; abundance: .; d_gene: .
CDR3nt: TGTGCCAGCAGTGAAACCTGGGAGCAGTACTTC; CDR3aa: CASSETWEQYF; j_gene: TRBJ2-7; v_gene: TRBV25-1; abundance: .; d_gene: .
CDR3nt: TGCGCCAGCAGCCCTCTCCTCGGGGCGTCCTACGAGCAGTACTTC; CDR3aa: CASSPLLGASYEQYF; j_gene: TRBJ2-7; v_gene: TRBV5-1; abundance: .; d_gene: .
CDR3nt: TGCAGTGCTAGAAGAGTAACTGAAGCTTTCTTT; CDR3aa: CSARRVTEAFF; j_gene: TRBJ1-1; v_gene: TRBV20-1; abundance: .; d_gene: .
CDR3nt: TGTGCCAGCAGCGTGAGGTTCGGAGACAGGGTCCACGAGCAGTACTTC; CDR3aa: CASSVRFGDRVHEQYF; j_gene: TRBJ2-7; v_gene: TRBV9; abundance: .; d_gene: TRBD1
CDR3nt: TGTGCCAGCAGCGGGACCCGGGACACAGATACGCAGTATTTT; CDR3aa: CASSGTRDTDTQYF; j_gene: TRBJ2-3; v_gene: TRBV6-5; abundance: .; d_gene: .
CDR3nt: TGTGCCAGCAGCCCCGACGGGGGGGCGGGCTCCTACAATGAGCAGTTCTTC; CDR3aa: CASSPDGGAGSYNEQFF; j_gene: TRBJ2-1; v_gene: TRBV4-2; abundance: .; d_gene: TRBD2
CDR3nt: TGTGCCAGCAGCCGGCCGGGACAGGGATCCACCGGGGAGCTGTTTTTT; CDR3aa: CASSRPGQGSTGELFF; j_gene: TRBJ2-2; v_gene: TRBV14; abundance: .; d_gene: TRBD1
CDR3nt: TGTGCCAGCAGCCCGAGCTTAGCGGTCGCGAACACCGGGGAGCTGTTTTTT; CDR3aa: CASSPSLAVANTGELFF; j_gene: TRBJ2-2; v_gene: TRBV5-4; abundance: once; d_gene: .
CDR3nt: TGCAGCGAAACCAGGGAACAGGTCTGCCCAGATACGCAGTATTTT; CDR3aa: CSETREQVCPDTQYF; j_gene: TRBJ2-3; v_gene: TRBV29-1; abundance: .; d_gene: .
CDR3nt: TGTGCCAGCAGCGTAGAAGGGCGGGGCGATGGCTACACCTTC; CDR3aa: CASSVEGRGDGYTF; j_gene: TRBJ1-2; v_gene: TRBV9; abundance: .; d_gene: .
CDR3nt: TGTGCCAGCAGTGACCAGGGGGCTTTTGAAAAACTGTTTTTT; CDR3aa: CASSDQGAFEKLFF; j_gene: TRBJ1-4; v_gene: TRBV9; abundance: .; d_gene: TRBD1
CDR3nt: TGTGCCAGCAGCGTTGGTGGCCAGGGGGCGAACTATGGCTACACCTTC; CDR3aa: CASSVGGQGANYGYTF; j_gene: TRBJ1-2; v_gene: TRBV9; abundance: .; d_gene: TRBD1
CDR3nt: TGTGCCAGCAGTTTATCCGGCCTAGTTGGCAAGTTTGAGCAGTTCTTC; CDR3aa: CASSLSGLVGKFEQFF; j_gene: TRBJ2-1; v_gene: TRBV27; abundance: .; d_gene: .
CDR3nt: TGTGCCAGCAGCTTAGCCGGGACAGGGGCCTACGAGCAGTACTTC; CDR3aa: CASSLAGTGAYEQYF; j_gene: TRBJ2-7; v_gene: TRBV5-4; abundance: .; d_gene: TRBD1
CDR3nt: TGCGCCAGCACTCCCCCCGGCGCTAGCGGGGGCACGACAGATACGCAGTATTTT; CDR3aa: CASTPPGASGGTTDTQYF; j_gene: TRBJ2-3; v_gene: TRBV5-1; abundance: .; d_gene: TRBD2